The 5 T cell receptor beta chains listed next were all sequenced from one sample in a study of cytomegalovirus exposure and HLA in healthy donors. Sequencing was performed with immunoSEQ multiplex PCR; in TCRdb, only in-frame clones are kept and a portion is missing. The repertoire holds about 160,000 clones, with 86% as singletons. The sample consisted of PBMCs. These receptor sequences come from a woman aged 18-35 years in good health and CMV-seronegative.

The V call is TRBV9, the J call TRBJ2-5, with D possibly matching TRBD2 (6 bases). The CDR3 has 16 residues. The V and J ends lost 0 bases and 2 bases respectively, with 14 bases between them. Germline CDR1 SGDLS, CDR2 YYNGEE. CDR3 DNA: TGTGCCAGCAGCGTAGCGGTCGGGGACTGGCAAGAGACCCAGTACTTC. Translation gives CASSVAVGDWQETQYF.

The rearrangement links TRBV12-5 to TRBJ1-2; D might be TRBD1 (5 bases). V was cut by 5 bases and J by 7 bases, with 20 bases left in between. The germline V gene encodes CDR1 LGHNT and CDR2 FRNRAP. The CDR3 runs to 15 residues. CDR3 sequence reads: CASGPSDLDIGGYTF. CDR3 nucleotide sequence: TGTGCTAGTGGTCCCTCCGATTTGGACATAGGTGGCTACACCTTC. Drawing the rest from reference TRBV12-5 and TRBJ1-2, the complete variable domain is DARVTQTPRHKVTEMGQEVTMRCQPILGHNTVFWYRQTMMQGLELLAYFRNRAPLDDSGMPKDRFSAEMPDATLATLKIQPSEPRDSAVYFCASGPSDLDIGGYTFGSGTRLTVV.

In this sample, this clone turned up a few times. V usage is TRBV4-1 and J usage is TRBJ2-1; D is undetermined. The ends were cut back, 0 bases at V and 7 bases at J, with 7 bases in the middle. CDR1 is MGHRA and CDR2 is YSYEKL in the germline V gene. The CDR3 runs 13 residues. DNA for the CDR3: TGCGCCAGCAGCCAAGAGCGTACGAATGAGCAGTTCTTC. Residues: CASSQERTNEQFF.

The CDR3 loop is CASLIDSEIETQYF. The CDR3 bases are TGTGCCAGTCTTATTGACAGCGAGATAGAGACCCAGTACTTC. The rearrangement uses TRBV2 and TRBJ2-5; D perhaps matches TRBD1 (5 bases). Germline CDR1 and CDR2: SNHLY and FYNNEI. The length of the CDR3 is 14 residues. Trimming removed 9 bases at V and 4 bases at J, with 18 bases between.

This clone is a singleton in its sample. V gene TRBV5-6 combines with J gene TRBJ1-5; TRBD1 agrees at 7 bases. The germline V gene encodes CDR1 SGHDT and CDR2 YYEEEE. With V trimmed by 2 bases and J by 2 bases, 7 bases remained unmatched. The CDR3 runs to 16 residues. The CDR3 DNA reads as TGTGCCAGCAGCTTTGGACAGGTTTTGGGCAATCAGCCCCAGCATTTT. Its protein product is CASSFGQVLGNQPQHF.